This entry concerns a single T cell receptor beta chain. Antigen unknown. TCRdb reanalysed the reads using MiXCR and keeps one entry per CDR3 protein. The profile shows approximately 130,000 distinct CDR3 sequences, roughly 25% of them singletons. The sample belongs to a study of T cell repertoires in cytomegalovirus infection. Input material: PBMCs, sequenced either directly or after in vitro stimulation (not recorded which). The clonotype originates from a human donor in good health (CMV status not recorded). Some clones in this sample may be carry-over from other donors' samples.

CDR3 loop: CASSLQHSPNYGYTF. The CDR3 DNA follows: TGTGCCAGCAGCTTACAGCACAGCCCTAACTATGGCTACACCTTC. The chain combines TRBV7-2 with TRBJ1-2, with D hard to call. Looked up from germline, CDR1 is SGHTA and CDR2 is FQGNSA. Trimming shortened V by 2 bases and J by 0 bases, and 10 bases separated the two germline ends. This CDR3 is built from 15 residues. Full variable domain (outside the CDR3, taken from reference TRBV7-2 and TRBJ1-2): GAGVSQSPSNKVTEKGKDVELRCDPISGHTALYWYRQSLGQGLEFLIYFQGNSAPDKSGLPSDRFSAERTGGSVSTLTIQRTQQEDSAVYLCASSLQHSPNYGYTFGSGTRLTVV.